This TCR beta chain was found in a study of blood T cells in healthy people across ages. Study-level background: Template switching recovered approximately one barcoded beta molecule for every two T cells.

With regard to this clonotype: What it binds is unknown.

Whole-study results and caveats: Naive T cell percentage strongly correlated with TCR beta diversity.

The length of the CDR3 is 11 residues. Germline CDR1 reads DFQATT; CDR2 reads SNEGSKA (reference sequence). PCR was performed a second time for about 7 to 11 cycles using a sample-barcoded 5' primer and a J-beta primer mix. TCRdb itself ran the 5' RACE reads through MiXCR, one entry per CDR3 protein. The sample carries 700,000 to 1,000,000 distinct CDR3 sequences, around 43% recorded once. Sequencing was carried out using blood. The sequence derives from a man in his sixties in good health. The chain recombines TRBV20-1 with TRBJ2-5; 10 bases map to TRBD1. The DNA end is a closer match to TRBJ2-7, so the J assignment may be wrong. The CDR3 nucleotides read TGCAGCCCTGGACAGGGGGACGAGCAGTACTTC. Translating gives CSPGQGDEQYF.